The 2 T cell receptor beta chains below come from one sample, sequenced in a study of technical replicates of blood from several donors. Produced via immunoSEQ multiplex PCR; TCRdb's table is partial and in-frame only. Of over 50,000 clones listed, roughly 97% were seen once; the top ten hold 0.19%. Input material: T cells isolated from PBMCs. These receptors were obtained from a human donor in good health.

This sequence joins TRBV6-1 and TRBJ2-5; no reliable D call. The CDR3 totals 14 residues. V lost 6 bases to trimming and J lost 0 bases, with 11 bases between them. Per the germline V gene, CDR1 is MNHNS and CDR2 is SASEGT. CDR3 coding DNA: TGTGCCAGCAGACCCACAGAGTACCAAGAGACCCAGTACTTC. This encodes CASRPTEYQETQYF.

V and J are TRBV7-6 and TRBJ2-7; 11 bases are a match to TRBD2. Per germline, CDR1 SGHVS and CDR2 FNYEAQ. V shed 1 base, J shed 0 bases, and the junction held 5 bases outside the gene matches. This CDR3 has 17 amino acids. For the CDR3, the DNA is TGTGCCAGCAGCTTAGATTCGACTAGCGGGACCTCCTACGAGCAGTACTTC. Translating gives CASSLDSTSGTSYEQYF.